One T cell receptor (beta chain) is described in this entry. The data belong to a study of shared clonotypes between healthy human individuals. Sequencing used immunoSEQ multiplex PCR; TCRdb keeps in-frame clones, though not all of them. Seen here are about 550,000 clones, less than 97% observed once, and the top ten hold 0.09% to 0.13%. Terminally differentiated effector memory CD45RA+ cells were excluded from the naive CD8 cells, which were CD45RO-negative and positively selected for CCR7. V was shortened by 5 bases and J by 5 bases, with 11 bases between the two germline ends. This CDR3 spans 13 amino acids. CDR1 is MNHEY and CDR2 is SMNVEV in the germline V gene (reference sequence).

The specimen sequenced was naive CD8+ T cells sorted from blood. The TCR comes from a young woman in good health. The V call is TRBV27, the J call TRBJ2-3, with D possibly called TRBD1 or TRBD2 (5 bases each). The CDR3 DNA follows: TGTGCCAGCAGTCCCGGGACGGGAGATACGCAGTATTTT. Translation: CASSPGTGDTQYF.